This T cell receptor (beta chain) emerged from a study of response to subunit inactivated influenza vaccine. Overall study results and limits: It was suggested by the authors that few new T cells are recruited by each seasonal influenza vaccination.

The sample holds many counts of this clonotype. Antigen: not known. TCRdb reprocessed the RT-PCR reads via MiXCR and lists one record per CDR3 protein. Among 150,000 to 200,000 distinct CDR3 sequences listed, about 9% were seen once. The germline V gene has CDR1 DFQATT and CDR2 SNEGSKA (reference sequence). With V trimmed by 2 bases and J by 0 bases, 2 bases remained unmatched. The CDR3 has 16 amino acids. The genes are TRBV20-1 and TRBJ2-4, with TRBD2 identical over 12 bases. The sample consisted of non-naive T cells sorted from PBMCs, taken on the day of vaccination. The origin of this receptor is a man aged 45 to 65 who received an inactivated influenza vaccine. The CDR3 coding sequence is TGCAGTGCTAGAACTAGCGGGAGGCTAGCCAAAAACATTCAGTACTTC. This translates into CSARTSGRLAKNIQYF.